This T cell receptor beta chain emerged from a study of blood T cell repertoires in COVID-19. The table lists this clone with many counts. Measured with immunoSEQ multiplex PCR; TCRdb has only the in-frame clones, and not every one. The data hold about 140,000 clones, with 84% observed a single time. The germline V gene encodes CDR1 MGHRA and CDR2 YSYEKL. The CDR3 spans 17 residues. V was shortened by 0 bases and J by 1 base, with 15 bases between the two germline ends. The receptor's source is a human donor in a cohort sampled during active COVID-19. The genes are TRBV4-1 and TRBJ2-5, with TRBD1 as a possible D gene (6 bases). The sequenced sample consisted of peripheral blood. In DNA form, the CDR3 reads TGCGCCAGCAGCCAAGATAGGGGGACAAGGGCCCAAGAGACCCAGTACTTC. As protein: CASSQDRGTRAQETQYF.